Listed here is a single T cell receptor beta chain. Its antigen is as yet unknown. This record comes from a study of shared clonotypes between healthy human individuals. V was shortened by 5 bases and J by 2 bases, with 18 bases between the two germline ends. Germline CDR1 is MNHEY and CDR2 is SMNVEV (reference sequence). The CDR3 spans 16 residues. Overall study results and limits: A reduction in generation probabilities was seen for non-shared clonotypes relative to those shared by all four donors.

CD8 cells classed as naive were CD45RO-negative and positively selected for CCR7, excluding terminally differentiated effector memory CD45RA+ cells. As processed by the authors: ImmunoSEQ yielded junction-only sequences lacking quality scores, so filtering differed. Only in-frame clones appear in the TCRdb table, and some are missing; sequencing was by immunoSEQ multiplex PCR. The D gene and trimming were derived from the DNA, and the V and J assignments and clone size from that table. The profile shows about 800,000 clones, approximately 96% of them singletons. The chain combines TRBV27 with TRBJ1-2; weak D call: TRBD1 (5 bases). The clonotype comes from a man aged 25-45 years in good health. Material: naive CD8+ T cells sorted from blood. CDR3 sequence (DNA): TGTGCCAGCAGTCCCCCTTCACAGGACCGCAACTATGGCTACACCTTC. It yields the protein CASSPPSQDRNYGYTF.